Presented here are 23 T cell receptor beta chains from one specimen sequenced in a study of blood T cell repertoires in COVID-19. TCRdb's copy holds only in-frame clones and misses some; the assay was immunoSEQ multiplex PCR. This sample has around 460,000 clones, with around nine tenths found just once. The sequenced material came from peripheral blood. The source is a man between 18 and 29 years old with COVID-19, enrolled during active disease.

The chain couples TRBV7-9 to TRBJ2-2, with D possibly being TRBD2 (5 bases). Deletions cut 8 bases from V and 7 bases from J, with 8 bases between. The germline V gene has CDR1 SEHNR and CDR2 FQNEAQ (reference sequence). The CDR3 totals 11 residues. CDR3: CASGLNGELFF. The CDR3 region has the DNA TGTGCCAGCGGACTCAACGGGGAGCTGTTTTTT.

The rearrangement uses TRBV10-1 and TRBJ2-2, with a weak D call TRBD2 (6 bases). This CDR3 has 15 amino acids. V was shortened by 6 bases and J by 1 base, with 12 bases between the two germline ends. CDR1 and CDR2 (germline): WNHNN, SYGVQD (reference sequence). This CDR3 is CASRSGGRNTGELFF. Here the CDR3 DNA reads TGCGCCAGCAGATCCGGGGGAAGGAACACCGGGGAGCTGTTTTTT.

J is TRBJ2-2 and V is TRBV7-6; 9 bases map to TRBD2. From germline, CDR1 is SGHVS and CDR2 FNYEAQ. This CDR3 region has 16 residues. V shed 3 bases and J 8 bases; nucleotides not matched to a gene: 10. In DNA, the CDR3 is TGTGCCAGCAGCTTGTACGGACTAGCGATTAAGGGGGAGCTGTTTTTT. It yields the protein CASSLYGLAIKGELFF. Full variable domain (missing parts from reference TRBV7-6 and TRBJ2-2): GAGVSQSPRYKVTKRGQDVALRCDPISGHVSLYWYRQALGQGPEFLTYFNYEAQQDKSGLPNDRFSAERPEGSISTLTIQRTEQRDSAMYRCASSLYGLAIKGELFFGEGSRLTVL.

The DNA of the CDR3 is TGCGCCAGCAGCCAAGAAGACTCAGGGTTGGCGCAGTATTTT. It is translated as CASSQEDSGLAQYF. This rearrangement joins TRBV4-1 to TRBJ2-3, with D perhaps TRBD1 (5 bases). This CDR3 is 14 amino acids long. Trimming shortened V by 0 bases and J by 10 bases, and 14 bases separated the two germline ends. In germline, CDR1 is MGHRA, CDR2 YSYEKL.

A word on this clone: Different DNA sequences within this sample yield the same CDR3. The J gene is TRBJ1-1, the V gene TRBV5-1; a possible D gene is TRBD1 (6 bases). CDR1 and CDR2 (germline): SGHRS, YFSETQ. Between the trimmed V and J ends, which lost 3 bases and 2 bases, there was a span of 8 bases. The CDR3 extends over 13 amino acids. For the CDR3, the DNA is TGCGCCAGCAGCTCACAGGGAAACACTGAAGCTTTCTTT. Its translation: CASSSQGNTEAFF.

The V call is TRBV5-1, the J call TRBJ2-1; possible D gene TRBD2, 5 bases. Germline-derived CDR1 and CDR2 are SGHRS and YFSETQ. V shed 0 bases and J shed 5 bases, with 12 bases lying between them. The CDR3 is 15 amino acids. This CDR3 is CASSLEQRPHNEQFF. CDR3 DNA sequence: TGCGCCAGCAGCTTGGAACAGCGGCCTCACAATGAGCAGTTCTTC.

V gene TRBV7-9 combines with J gene TRBJ2-1; 7 positions match TRBD2. Per germline, CDR1 SEHNR and CDR2 FQNEAQ (reference sequence). Trimming removed 5 bases from V and 6 bases from J; junction bases left unmatched: 10. The CDR3 contains 15 residues. The DNA for the CDR3 is TGTGCCAGCAGCCAGAAGGCGGGAGCGGGCAATGAGCAGTTCTTC. This codes for CASSQKAGAGNEQFF.

V usage is TRBV2 and J usage is TRBJ2-1; D might be TRBD2 (6 bases). This CDR3 has 13 residues. V lost 8 bases, J lost 7 bases, and 15 bases lay in between. CDR1 and CDR2 from the germline V gene are SNHLY and FYNNEI. CDR3 nucleotides: TGTGCCAGCCGGGACTCGGCGGCGAATGAGCAGTTCTTC. This translates into CASRDSAANEQFF. The full variable domain, with the rest looked up from reference TRBV2 and TRBJ2-1, is EPEVTQTPSHQVTQMGQEVILRCVPISNHLYFYWYRQILGQKVEFLVSFYNNEISEKSEIFDDQFSVERPDGSNFTLKIRSTKLEDSAMYFCASRDSAANEQFFGPGTRLTVL.

This clone was counted once. V gene TRBV12-3 or TRBV12-4 combines with J gene TRBJ2-1, with 12 bases lining up with TRBD1. V lost 5 bases and J lost 12; bases outside the gene matches: 5. The CDR3 has 13 amino acids. CDR3 nucleotide sequence: TGTGCCAGCAGTCGGGACAGGGGGCTTGGGCAGTTCTTC. Translating gives CASSRDRGLGQFF.

V usage is TRBV30 and J usage is TRBJ2-1, with D tentatively TRBD2 (5 bases). The CDR3 extends over 16 amino acids. Germline assignment: CDR1 GTSNPN and CDR2 SVGIG (reference sequence). The ends were cut back, 2 bases at V and 0 bases at J, with 14 bases in the middle. In DNA form, the CDR3 reads TGTGCCTGGAGTCGCGTTAGCGTAAGCTCCTACAATGAGCAGTTCTTC. Translation gives CAWSRVSVSSYNEQFF. Full variable domain (missing parts from reference TRBV30 and TRBJ2-1): SQTIHQWPATLVQPVGSPLSLECTVEGTSNPNLYWYRQAAGRGLQLLFYSVGIGQISSEVPQNLSASRPQDRQFILSSKKLLLSDSGFYLCAWSRVSVSSYNEQFFGPGTRLTVL.

The gene calls are TRBV9 and TRBJ2-1, with 7 bases that match TRBD2. This CDR3 spans 15 amino acids. Losses at the gene ends were 1 base for V and 5 bases for J; bases not matched to a gene: 6. Germline values: CDR1 SGDLS, CDR2 YYNGEE. DNA of the CDR3: TGTGCCAGCAGCGTAAAGCGGGGTTGGGACAATGAGCAGTTCTTC. Amino acids: CASSVKRGWDNEQFF.

This clone was seen just once. The rearrangement links TRBV14 to TRBJ1-1, with D hard to call. V shed 1 base and J shed 6 bases, with 6 bases lying between them. The length of the CDR3 is 12 residues. Germline CDR1 is SGHDN and CDR2 is FVKESK. This CDR3 reads CASSQVGAEAFF. CDR3 nucleotides: TGTGCCAGCAGCCAAGTGGGAGCTGAAGCTTTCTTT. The whole variable domain, remainder taken from reference TRBV14 and TRBJ1-1, is EAGVTQFPSHSVIEKGQTVTLRCDPISGHDNLYWYRRVMGKEIKFLLHFVKESKQDESGMPNNRFLAERTGGTYSTLKVQPAELEDSGVYFCASSQVGAEAFFGQGTRLTVV.

In its sample, this clone was seen once. The J gene is TRBJ1-1, the V gene TRBV20-1; unclear D gene. The CDR3 runs 12 residues. CDR1 and CDR2 from the germline V gene are DFQATT and SNEGSKA (reference sequence). Trimming removed 3 bases from V and 2 bases from J, with 7 bases in between. The CDR3: CSASMANTEAFF. In DNA, the CDR3 is TGCAGTGCTAGTATGGCTAACACTGAAGCTTTCTTT.

The chain has TRBV27 and TRBJ1-4; D perhaps matches TRBD1 (5 bases). V was shortened by 5 bases and J by 5 bases, with 15 bases between the two germline ends. Germline CDR1 reads MNHEY; CDR2 reads SMNVEV (reference sequence). This CDR3 is 15 amino acids long. DNA for the CDR3: TGTGCCAGCAGTCCAGCCGGGACTTTCAATGAAAAACTGTTTTTT. This encodes CASSPAGTFNEKLFF. Looking up the rest from reference TRBV27 and TRBJ1-4 gives the full variable domain: EAQVTQNPRYLITVTGKKLTVTCSQNMNHEYMSWYRQDPGLGLRQIYYSMNVEVTDKGDVPEGYKVSRKEKRNFPLILESPSPNQTSLYFCASSPAGTFNEKLFFGSGTQLSVL.

The gene calls are TRBV28 and TRBJ1-2; no reliable D call. This CDR3 region has 14 residues. The germline V and J ends were trimmed by 8 bases and 0 bases, with 13 bases remaining between them. Germline CDR1 reads MDHEN; CDR2 reads SYDVKM. The CDR3 region has the DNA TGTGCCAGCGCAGCTTGGGCCCCTAACTATGGCTACACCTTC. Protein sequence: CASAAWAPNYGYTF.

A single count supports this clone. The rearrangement links TRBV7-9 to TRBJ1-4; 7 positions match TRBD1. Germline V gene lookup returns CDR1 SEHNR and CDR2 FQNEAQ (reference sequence). The ends lost 5 bases at V and 4 bases at J; junction bases unmatched: 10. The CDR3 has 16 amino acids. The CDR3 region is CASSGFQDRFNEKLFF. CDR3 nucleotide sequence: TGTGCCAGCAGCGGGTTTCAGGACAGGTTTAATGAAAAACTGTTTTTT. Full variable domain (remainder filled in from reference TRBV7-9 and TRBJ1-4): DTGVSQNPRHKITKRGQNVTFRCDPISEHNRLYWYRQTLGQGPEFLTYFQNEAQLEKSRLLSDRFSAERPKGSFSTLEIQRTEQGDSAMYLCASSGFQDRFNEKLFFGSGTQLSVL.

The chain is built from TRBV18 and TRBJ2-3; 9 bases fit TRBD1. Unmatched junction bases numbered 11, after V lost 3 bases and J lost 4 bases. This CDR3 is built from 17 residues. CDR1 and CDR2 from the germline V gene are KGHSH and LQKENI. The CDR3: CASSPKTTGGVPDTQYF. CDR3 in DNA: TGTGCCAGCTCACCTAAAACCACAGGGGGCGTCCCAGATACGCAGTATTTT.

The chain employs TRBV6-5 and TRBJ2-7, with D perhaps TRBD1 or TRBD2 (5 bases each). CDR3 size: 13 residues. Germline V gene lookup returns CDR1 MNHEY and CDR2 SVGAGI. Trimming removed 6 bases from V and 6 bases from J, with 15 bases in between. The CDR3 DNA reads as TGTGCCAGCAGGTACGGGGCCGTCTCCGAGCAGTACTTC. This translates into CASRYGAVSEQYF.

A single count supports this clone. The CDR3 spells CASRTGYTDTQYF. Here the CDR3 DNA reads TGTGCCAGCAGGACGGGGTACACAGATACGCAGTATTTT. The chain joins TRBV3-1 (or the pseudogene TRBV3-2) to TRBJ2-3, with D possibly matching TRBD2 (5 bases). Trimming left V 6 bases short and J 2 bases short, with 9 bases between. Germline V CDR1 and CDR2: LGHDT, YNNKEL (reference sequence). The CDR3 totals 13 residues.

This chain joins TRBV5-4 and TRBJ1-1; no clear D. V lost 4 bases, J lost 6 bases, and 13 bases lay in between. This CDR3 is built from 13 residues. The germline CDR1 and CDR2 sequences are SGHNT and YYREEE (reference sequence). The CDR3 sequence: CASSPQRAAEAFF. CDR3 sequence (DNA): TGTGCCAGCAGCCCACAGAGGGCCGCTGAAGCTTTCTTT.

The chain combines TRBV7-7 with TRBJ2-5; 9 bases match TRBD2. Losses at the gene ends were 5 bases for V and 1 base for J; bases not matched to a gene: 5. The CDR3 covers 15 residues. Per the germline V gene, CDR1 is SSHAT and CDR2 is FNYEAQ (reference sequence). This chain's CDR3 is CASSASGGFQETQYF. CDR3 bases: TGTGCCAGCAGCGCCAGCGGGGGGTTCCAAGAGACCCAGTACTTC.

The sample holds a few counts of this clone. In DNA, the CDR3 is TGTGCCAGCAGTGATCACAGGGTGGGAGAAAAACTGTTTTTT. Its protein is CASSDHRVGEKLFF. The V call is TRBV6-1, the J call TRBJ1-4; the D gene is possibly TRBD1 (6 bases). The V end lost 3 bases, the J end lost 8 bases, and 13 bases lay between the germline ends. CDR1 MNHNS and CDR2 SASEGT come from the germline V gene. This CDR3 region has 14 residues.

The rearrangement uses TRBV2 and TRBJ2-7; D is possibly TRBD2 (6 bases). Germline V gene lookup returns CDR1 SNHLY and CDR2 FYNNEI. The CDR3 covers 12 residues. V was clipped by 6 bases and J by 0 bases, with 6 bases between them. CDR3: CASSGGSYEQYF. DNA of the CDR3: TGTGCCAGCAGCGGGGGCTCCTACGAGCAGTACTTC.